This T cell receptor beta chain was documented in a study of T cells in Graves' hyperthyroidism and ophthalmopathy. On the study more broadly: Sampling of peripheral blood happened at initial diagnosis, prior to any treatment. Study-wide results and limits: Most expanded thyroid clonotypes above 0.001 also appeared in blood.

Researchers took RNA transcripts and amplified the TCR beta CDR3 regions from them. Initially, a first-round RT-PCR of the TCR CDR3 employed the HTBI primer set. TCRdb ran MiXCR on the multiplex PCR reads and lists one entry per CDR3 protein. The sample yields some 300,000 distinct CDR3 sequences, roughly 20% seen once. Ophthalmopathy patients had Clinical Activity Score at least 3, NOSPECS grade at least 4, duration under 3 months. Diagnoses were established using clinical symptoms, serum thyroxine and TRAb, thyroid ultrasound and orbital computed tomography. In this sample, this clonotype turned up many times. Its antigen is unidentified. The germline V and J ends were trimmed by 7 bases and 0 bases, with 10 bases remaining between them. This CDR3 region has 14 residues.

The TCR comes from a man aged 45-65 years with Graves' ophthalmopathy. This chain joins TRBV12-3 or TRBV12-4 and TRBJ2-1; the D is unclear. The sample was blood. The CDR3 loop reads CASNLRSSYNEQFF. The CDR3 DNA is TGTGCCAGCAACCTGAGAAGCTCCTACAATGAGCAGTTCTTC.